The rows below give T cell receptor beta chains drawn from one sample of a study of blood T cells in healthy people across ages. TCRdb ran MiXCR on the 5' RACE reads and lists one entry per CDR3 protein. The sample shows about 1.6 million distinct CDR3 sequences, about 35% of them seen only once. The sample comprised blood. The receptors were gathered from a woman in her thirties in good health. CDR3s leave out the opening cysteine and the closing phenylalanine or tryptophan.

v_call: TRBV12-3/TRBV12-4
j_call: TRBJ2-1
cdr3_aa: ASTLSLASNEQF

v_call: TRBV20-1
j_call: TRBJ1-5
cdr3_aa: SARMTGNQPQH

v_call: TRBV11-2
j_call: TRBJ1-6
cdr3_aa: ASSPHAGDNSPLH

v_call: TRBV4-1
j_call: TRBJ2-2
cdr3_aa: ASSQDFGLAGGPYGELF

v_call: TRBV20-1
j_call: TRBJ2-7
cdr3_aa: SAIPLGGSSYEQY

v_call: TRBV7-3
j_call: TRBJ2-1
cdr3_aa: ASGVDRDNEQF

v_call: TRBV20-1
j_call: TRBJ1-5
cdr3_aa: SAIDRDDNQPQH

v_call: TRBV20-1
j_call: TRBJ2-1
cdr3_aa: SAREPKGNEQF

v_call: TRBV7-9
j_call: TRBJ2-7
cdr3_aa: ASSLAPYEQY

v_call: TRBV25-1
j_call: TRBJ2-1
cdr3_aa: ASSERGRGVYNEQF

v_call: TRBV3-1
j_call: TRBJ2-5
cdr3_aa: ASSPRGARETQY

v_call: TRBV3-1
j_call: TRBJ2-7
cdr3_aa: ASSQDTTYKQY

v_call: TRBV3-1
j_call: TRBJ2-1
cdr3_aa: ASSLKPGLASYNEQF

v_call: TRBV20-1
j_call: TRBJ2-3
cdr3_aa: SATRLTDTQY

v_call: TRBV25-1
j_call: TRBJ2-7
cdr3_aa: ASSDSGGPTYEQY

v_call: TRBV3-1
j_call: TRBJ1-2
cdr3_aa: ASSQAGGGVGYT

v_call: TRBV5-5
j_call: TRBJ2-1
cdr3_aa: ASSYTTGGLDEQF

v_call: TRBV7-3
j_call: TRBJ2-5
cdr3_aa: ASSLSSGSRTQY

v_call: TRBV21-1
j_call: TRBJ2-7
cdr3_aa: ASSRDREGSYEQY

v_call: TRBV10-3
j_call: NA
cdr3_aa: AISEWASGRNEQY

v_call: TRBV5-1
j_call: TRBJ1-2
cdr3_aa: ASSWTGVDYGYT

v_call: TRBV29-1
j_call: TRBJ2-7
cdr3_aa: SVTGGELNPYEQY

v_call: TRBV7-8
j_call: TRBJ2-7
cdr3_aa: ASSLAGDRASYEQY

v_call: TRBV28
j_call: TRBJ2-1
cdr3_aa: ASEGVKHYNEQF

v_call: TRBV7-2
j_call: TRBJ2-7
cdr3_aa: ASSRQGTSGHYERY

v_call: TRBV4-1
j_call: TRBJ1-4
cdr3_aa: ASSQVGTANEKLF

v_call: TRBV4-1
j_call: TRBJ1-1
cdr3_aa: ASSQAWGGGTEAF

v_call: TRBV9
j_call: TRBJ2-7
cdr3_aa: ASSPGRTGTTYEQY

v_call: TRBV10-3
j_call: TRBJ2-1
cdr3_aa: AISESREGEQF

v_call: TRBV6-2/TRBV6-3
j_call: TRBJ2-7
cdr3_aa: ASSPGQIIHEQY

v_call: TRBV13
j_call: TRBJ2-3
cdr3_aa: ASRFSGGADTQY

v_call: TRBV7-3
j_call: TRBJ2-1
cdr3_aa: ASSLTSIAGYNEQF

v_call: TRBV4-1
j_call: TRBJ1-1
cdr3_aa: ASSQGSYTEAF

v_call: TRBV7-3
j_call: TRBJ2-5
cdr3_aa: ASSSGAAGTQY

v_call: TRBV27
j_call: TRBJ2-1
cdr3_aa: ASSYLTSGSALSGYEQF

v_call: TRBV20-1
j_call: TRBJ2-7
cdr3_aa: SATQGGVPGLAGYEQY

v_call: TRBV6-5
j_call: TRBJ1-4
cdr3_aa: ASSYLIRGGRTNEKLF

v_call: TRBV20-1
j_call: TRBJ2-1
cdr3_aa: SARDTSGTFTYNEQF

v_call: TRBV18
j_call: TRBJ2-5
cdr3_aa: ASSPGLQGTQY

v_call: TRBV6-6
j_call: TRBJ2-7
cdr3_aa: ASSKGINYEQY

v_call: TRBV20-1
j_call: TRBJ2-3
cdr3_aa: SARWDRERADTQY

v_call: TRBV14
j_call: TRBJ1-5
cdr3_aa: ASSPDRQGIGQPQH

v_call: TRBV7-9
j_call: TRBJ2-7
cdr3_aa: ASSQAGRGAIYEQY

v_call: TRBV6-2/TRBV6-3
j_call: TRBJ2-3
cdr3_aa: ASKHRDTDTQY

v_call: TRBV24-1
j_call: TRBJ2-3
cdr3_aa: ATSEPSQGFTDTQY

v_call: TRBV6-6
j_call: TRBJ1-1
cdr3_aa: ASSYGWEWEAF

v_call: TRBV29-1
j_call: TRBJ1-2
cdr3_aa: SVEQSGEIYGYT

v_call: TRBV5-1
j_call: TRBJ2-1
cdr3_aa: ASSMEDTQF

v_call: TRBV7-8
j_call: TRBJ1-1
cdr3_aa: ASLRDPNTEAF

v_call: TRBV5-1
j_call: TRBJ1-2
cdr3_aa: ASSSGAMNNYGYT

v_call: TRBV7-8
j_call: TRBJ1-1
cdr3_aa: ASGLAWTGGEAF

v_call: TRBV5-1
j_call: TRBJ2-1
cdr3_aa: ASSQDPSDPGGRPYNEQF

v_call: TRBV10-3
j_call: TRBJ2-1
cdr3_aa: AMGGSGRFYNEQF